This passage covers 30 T cell receptor beta chains from one sample sequenced in a study of molecular identifiers for immune sequencing clone quantification. A single record per CDR3 protein comes from TCRdb applying MiXCR to the PCR reads. In the table there are about 300,000 distinct CDR3 sequences, roughly 23% of which are singletons. Sequenced material: naive CD8+ T cells from blood, with Jurkat cell RNA spiked in. Subset of the sample: FACS-sorted CD8+CD4-CCR7+CD45RA+ naive T cells. The receptors originated from a human donor in good health. Some libraries in this study had Jurkat cell RNA spiked in.

The sample holds many counts of this clonotype. This chain links TRBV6-2 or TRBV6-3 with TRBJ2-7; D not resolved. V was pared by 6 bases and J by 3 bases, with 12 bases between. This CDR3 contains 13 residues. From germline, CDR1 is MNHEY and CDR2 SVGEGT. CDR3 DNA: TGTGCCAGCAGCCTTCATGAATACTACGAGCAGTACTTC. Its protein is CASSLHEYYEQYF.

This clonotype came up many times. The CDR3 reads CASSEHDTKSSYNEQFF. CDR3 bases: TGTGCCAGCAGTGAACATGACACCAAAAGCTCCTACAATGAGCAGTTCTTC. The chain is built from TRBV6-1 and TRBJ2-1; D is unresolved. Trimming left V 2 bases short and J 0 bases short, with 14 bases between. CDR3 length: 17 residues. CDR1 and CDR2 from the germline V gene are MNHNS and SASEGT.

This clonotype was recorded at least ten times. The gene calls are TRBV30 and TRBJ1-5; D ambiguous. Germline CDR1 reads GTSNPN; CDR2 reads SVGIG (reference sequence). The CDR3 loop spans 12 amino acids. V lost 0 bases and J 6 bases, leaving 6 bases between the germline ends. The CDR3 bases are TGTGCCTGGAGTGTACAGAGTCAGCCCCAGCATTTT. It encodes CAWSVQSQPQHF.

Regarding this clonotype: This may come from a read error, since a much larger clone is one base off. V gene TRBV12-3 or TRBV12-4 combines with J gene TRBJ1-5; D remains ambiguous. This CDR3 region has 15 residues. CDR3 sequence (DNA): TGTGCCGGCAGTTTAATGAGAGAAAGCAATCAGCCCCAGCATTTT. Its translation is CAGSLMRESNQPQHF.

This clonotype was seen a handful of times. This clone may be a read error of a much larger clone one base away. The chain has TRBV23-1 and TRBJ2-1; possible D gene TRBD2, 5 bases. Being an ORF, TRBV23-1 has a function that is uncertain. The CDR3 contains 14 residues. In DNA, the CDR3 is TGCGCCAGCAGTCAGTCCAACGGGGTAGCCTTCCAGTCCTTC. Encoded protein: CASSQSNGVAFQSF.

Comment on this clonotype: A much larger clone sits a single nucleotide away, making a read error possible. The V call is TRBV9, the J call TRBJ2-7; 10 bases are shared with TRBD2. This CDR3 contains 16 residues. Germline CDR1 and CDR2: SGDLS and YYNGEE. With V trimmed by 3 bases and J by 5 bases, 11 bases remained unmatched. The CDR3: CASSARSSGSSHEQYF. Written as DNA, the CDR3 is TGTGCCAGCAGCGCTCGCTCTAGCGGGAGTAGCCACGAGCAGTACTTC.

This clonotype has ten or more counts. The chain uses TRBV12-3 or TRBV12-4 and TRBJ1-2; no clear D gene. V lost 1 base, J lost 5 bases, and 8 bases lay in between. The CDR3 is made up of 13 amino acids. CDR3 in DNA: TGTGCCAGCAGTTTAGGACACCTATATGGCTACACCTTC. This encodes CASSLGHLYGYTF.

This clonotype was counted ten times or more. The V gene is TRBV7-9, the J gene TRBJ1-6; TRBD1 might be the D (5 bases). The V and J ends lost 0 bases and 10 bases respectively, with 19 bases between them. CDR3 length: 17 residues. Germline CDR1 and CDR2: SEHNR and FQNEAQ (reference sequence). The CDR3 DNA sequence: TGTGCCAGCAGCTTAGCGGGGGTGGACCCACATGGGTCACCCCTCCACTTT. It encodes CASSLAGVDPHGSPLHF.

To note about this clonotype: A single base separates this from a much larger clone, so it may be a read error. No conserved phenylalanine or tryptophan is present at the end of the CDR3, so a read error is the likely explanation. The chain combines TRBV6-5 with TRBJ2-3; D gene uncertain. CDR1 is MNHEY, CDR2 SVGAGI, per germline. The CDR3 has 15 amino acids. Deletions cut 6 bases from V and 3 bases from J, with 16 bases between. CDR3 sequence reads: CASSPDIPSTDTQYS. The CDR3 nucleotides are TGTGCCAGCAGCCCAGACATTCCAAGTACAGATACGCAGTATTCT.

This clonotype was found many times. The chain uses TRBV9 and TRBJ2-3; 13 bases are a match to TRBD2. This CDR3 has 15 amino acids. The germline V gene has CDR1 SGDLS and CDR2 YYNGEE. The V segment lost 5 bases and the J segment 4 bases; nucleotides outside the gene matches: 4. The DNA for the CDR3 is TGTGCCAGCAGTGAGACTAGCGGGGGGCCAGATACGCAGTATTTT. Translation: CASSETSGGPDTQYF.

This clonotype occurred once. A single base separates this from a much larger clone, so it may be a read error. This chain uses TRBV28 with TRBJ2-7, with 7 bases identical to TRBD2. J lost 0 bases, V lost 4 bases, and 9 bases had no gene match. Germline CDR1 MDHEN, CDR2 SYDVKM. This CDR3 has 16 residues. CDR3 DNA sequence: TGTGCCAGCAGTTCAATCCTAGCGGAGAGCTCCTACGAGCAGTACTTC. This translates into CASSSILAESSYEQYF.

Many counts were recorded for this clonotype. The chain is built from TRBV6-2 or TRBV6-3 and TRBJ2-7, with a possible D match to TRBD2 (5 bases). Trimming left V 0 bases short and J 3 bases short, with 15 bases between. The CDR3 has 16 residues. CDR1 and CDR2 (germline): MNHEY, SVGEGT. CDR3 DNA sequence: TGTGCCAGCAGTTACTCGAGGGTGACTCCTAACTACGAGCAGTACTTC. It is translated as CASSYSRVTPNYEQYF.

Concerning this clonotype itself: One end of the junction fails to match germline, which may point to a read error. The rearrangement links TRBV4-3 to TRBJ1-4; tentatively, D is TRBD1 (5 bases). The CDR3 loop spans 15 amino acids. Germline V CDR1 and CDR2: LGHNA, YSLEER. CDR3 amino acids: CASSQDHGSGEKLSF. CDR3 nucleotide sequence: TGCGCCAGCAGCCAAGATCACGGGTCGGGGGAAAAACTGTCTTTT.

The chain recombines TRBV10-3 with TRBJ2-3; D assignment may be TRBD1 or TRBD2 (6 bases each). The germline gives CDR1 ENHRY, CDR2 SYGVKD. Between the trimmed V and J ends, which lost 10 bases and 0 bases, there was a span of 23 bases. This CDR3 contains 17 residues. The CDR3 spells CATRETETGTSTDTQYF. DNA of the CDR3: TGTGCCACCAGAGAGACAGAAACAGGGACTAGCACAGATACGCAGTATTTT.

This clonotype was picked up a small number of times. The chain is built from TRBV6-2 or TRBV6-3 and TRBJ1-5; 10 bases align to TRBD1. Trimming at V came to 2 bases and at J to 6 bases, leaving 13 bases not matched to a gene. The CDR3 spans 18 residues. CDR1 MNHEY and CDR2 SVGEGT come from the germline V gene. CDR3 DNA sequence: TGTGCCAGCAGTTACCCAGACAGGGGGCCCCAAGACAGTCAGCCCCAGCATTTT. Protein product: CASSYPDRGPQDSQPQHF.

There are a few counts of this clonotype. The chain employs TRBV20-1 and TRBJ2-3; D is unclear. Deletions cut 0 bases from V and 8 bases from J, with 12 bases between. The germline gives CDR1 DFQATT, CDR2 SNEGSKA (reference sequence). The CDR3 has 13 amino acids. Here the CDR3 DNA reads TGCAGTGCTAGAGATGACGAAATAGGTACGCAGTATTTT. This encodes CSARDDEIGTQYF.

The chain recombines TRBV2 with TRBJ2-3; 13 nucleotides line up with TRBD2. After removal of 4 bases from V and 0 bases from J, the junction contained 7 bases not matched to a gene. The CDR3 consists of 18 residues. Germline CDR1 SNHLY, CDR2 FYNNEI. DNA of the CDR3: TGTGCCAGCAGTGTGGTGGGACTAGCGGGGTATAGCACAGATACGCAGTATTTT. It yields the protein CASSVVGLAGYSTDTQYF. Full variable domain (missing parts from reference TRBV2 and TRBJ2-3): EPEVTQTPSHQVTQMGQEVILRCVPISNHLYFYWYRQILGQKVEFLVSFYNNEISEKSEIFDDQFSVERPDGSNFTLKIRSTKLEDSAMYFCASSVVGLAGYSTDTQYFGPGTRLTVL.

Turning to this clonotype: One junction end disagrees with the germline gene, perhaps due to a read error. This rearrangement joins TRBV7-2 to TRBJ2-1, with D possibly TRBD2 on 6 matching bases. The CDR3 spans 13 residues. Germline values: CDR1 SGHTA, CDR2 FQGNSA. This chain's CDR3 is CASSPPRGSERFF. The CDR3, as DNA: TGTGCCAGCAGCCCTCCGCGGGGCAGTGAGCGGTTCTTC.

This clonotype was recorded once. This sequence may be a read error, since a much larger clone differs from it by one base. The chain couples TRBV7-9 to TRBJ2-2, with D possibly matching TRBD2 (5 bases). The CDR3 runs 13 residues. Trimming cost V 4 bases and J 10 bases, with 13 bases left between them. Germline CDR1 SEHNR, CDR2 FQNEAQ (reference sequence). The CDR3 here is CASSSGGPVELFF. Written as DNA, the CDR3 is TGTGCCAGCAGCTCTGGCGGGCCCGTGGAGCTGTTTTTT.

The genes are TRBV13 and TRBJ1-1; 7 bases are shared with TRBD1. CDR3 length: 15 amino acids. CDR1 is PRHDT, CDR2 FYEKMQ, per germline (reference sequence). Germline trimming cut 2 bases from V and 0 bases from J; bases unmatched to any gene: 3. The CDR3 bases are TGTGCCAGCAGCTTATGGGACAGCTTGAACACTGAAGCTTTCTTT. Translated, it gives CASSLWDSLNTEAFF.

In regard to this clonotype: This clone may be a read error of a much larger clone one base away. The chain joins TRBV27 to TRBJ2-3; 8 bases are a match to TRBD1. This CDR3 is built from 16 residues. CDR1 and CDR2 (germline): MNHEY, SMNVEV (reference sequence). V lost 6 bases to trimming and J lost 3 bases; unmatched junction nucleotides: 11. For the CDR3, the DNA is TGTGCCAGCAGACCCGCAGGGGGCCCTTTTACAGATACGCAGTATTTT. Translating gives CASRPAGGPFTDTQYF.

This clonotype was recorded many times. CDR3 loop: CASSLTRNRGNTIYF. The CDR3 nucleotides are TGTGCCAGCAGCTTGACAAGGAATAGAGGAAACACCATATATTTT. The V gene is TRBV5-5, the J gene TRBJ1-3, with D uncertain. CDR1 is SGHKS and CDR2 is YYEKEE in the germline V gene (reference sequence). This CDR3 contains 15 residues. Trimming pared 1 base from V and 4 bases from J, leaving 12 bases between.

Details on this clonotype: It may be a read error: a sequence one base away is much more abundant. Since the CDR3 does not end with the conserved phenylalanine or tryptophan, this likely comes from a read error. The chain combines TRBV7-6 with TRBJ2-2, with D possibly matching TRBD2 (5 bases). Deletions cut 5 bases from V and 1 base from J, with 23 bases between. The germline CDR1 and CDR2 sequences are SGHVS and FNYEAQ. The CDR3 is 19 amino acids. Here the CDR3 reads CASSPEVFGVPGNTGELFS. The CDR3 bases are TGTGCCAGCAGCCCCGAGGTCTTCGGGGTACCAGGGAACACCGGGGAGCTGTTTTCT.

This clonotype was counted many times. The chain has TRBV7-2 and TRBJ2-7, with D possibly TRBD1 on 6 matching bases. Germline V CDR1 and CDR2: SGHTA, FQGNSA. V shed 1 base and J shed 7 bases, with 11 bases lying between them. The CDR3 has 13 residues. CDR3 coding DNA: TGTGCCAGCAGCTTAGGGGGCAGGGGAGAGCAGTACTTC. Protein sequence: CASSLGGRGEQYF.

This clonotype was picked up many times. The V and J genes are TRBV27 and TRBJ2-3, with 7 bases that match TRBD2. Germline V gene sequence: CDR1 MNHEY, CDR2 SMNVEV (reference sequence). This CDR3 is built from 15 residues. V dropped 8 bases and J dropped 2; count of bases not matched to a gene: 10. CDR3 in amino acids: CASSLQAGFTDTQYF. The CDR3 bases are TGTGCCAGCTCCCTCCAAGCGGGATTCACAGATACGCAGTATTTT.

Points on this clonotype: Possible read error: a much larger clone is one base away. Likely a read error: the CDR3 ends without its conserved phenylalanine or tryptophan. This chain joins TRBV7-2 and TRBJ2-5; D not certain. The CDR3 is made up of 12 amino acids. Trimming took 1 base from V and 10 from J, leaving 10 bases between them. In germline, CDR1 is SGHTA, CDR2 FQGNSA. The CDR3 sequence is CASSLVTWVQYL. The CDR3 DNA reads TGTGCCAGCAGCTTAGTAACCTGGGTCCAGTACCTC.

The chain is built from TRBV10-2 and TRBJ2-7; D is undetermined. The CDR3 runs 14 residues. Trimming shortened V by 2 bases and J by 0 bases, and 8 bases separated the two germline ends. Germline V lookup: CDR1 WSHSY, CDR2 SAAADI. In DNA, the CDR3 is TGCGCCAGCAGTGAGACCGGACCCTCCTACGAGCAGTACTTC. It codes for CASSETGPSYEQYF.

A note on this clonotype: This may come from a read error, since a much larger clone is one base off. The genes are TRBV12-3 or TRBV12-4 and TRBJ2-5; D is undetermined. Trimming left V 0 bases short and J 6 bases short, with 8 bases between. The CDR3 spans 13 residues. The CDR3 loop is CASSLALTQTQYF. As DNA, the CDR3 is TGTGCCAGCAGTTTAGCGCTCACCCAGACCCAGTACTTC.

The table lists this clonotype with a few counts. The V and J genes are TRBV27 and TRBJ2-1; D is perhaps TRBD1 or TRBD2 (5 bases each). The CDR3 covers 15 residues. Per germline, CDR1 MNHEY and CDR2 SMNVEV (reference sequence). V lost 3 bases and J 3 bases, leaving 12 bases between the germline ends. CDR3: CASSLYGTFYNEQFF. In DNA, the CDR3 is TGTGCCAGCAGTTTGTACGGGACCTTCTACAATGAGCAGTTCTTC.

This clonotype came up once. A clone one base away is much larger, so this may be a read error. The gene calls are TRBV4-3 and TRBJ2-6, with D perhaps given as TRBD1 or TRBD2 (5 bases each). Germline V gene lookup returns CDR1 LGHNA and CDR2 YSLEER. The CDR3 has 18 residues. The CDR3 spells CASSSPGVAESGANALTF. In DNA, the CDR3 is TGCGCCAGCAGCTCCCCCGGGGTGGCAGAATCTGGGGCCAACGCCCTGACTTTC.